A selection of T cell receptor beta chains follows, all from one sample in a study of Ad26.COV2.S vaccination and SARS-CoV-2 variants. The assay was immunoSEQ multiplex PCR, and TCRdb's table has in-frame clones only and misses some. This table holds 430,000 or so clones, 75% to 90% found once. The sample here was peripheral blood, taken in a trial of Ad26.COV2.S vaccine versus placebo. The receptors were gathered from a person between 18 and 65 years old who received the Ad26.COV2.S COVID-19 vaccine or a placebo. Both conserved end residues are part of each CDR3. The D gene is left open where the match is weak. Clone size is stated in some rows and not others, as once, few, many or a class when expanded.

j_call clone_size v_call d_call cdr3_aa cdr3_nt
TRBJ2-3 . TRBV28 . CASSFKPFRTDTQYF TGTGCCAGCAGCTTCAAGCCCTTCCGCACAGATACGCAGTATTTT
TRBJ2-3 . TRBV7-9 TRBD2 CASSLRTSGRPPDTQYF TGTGCCAGCAGCTTACGGACTAGCGGGAGACCCCCCGATACGCAGTATTTT
TRBJ1-3 . TRBV9 . CASSYQSAGNTIYF TGTGCCAGCAGCTATCAGAGTGCTGGAAACACCATATATTTT
TRBJ1-1 once TRBV28 . CASSLDGAEAFF TGTGCCAGCAGTTTGGACGGAGCAGAAGCTTTCTTT
TRBJ2-1 . TRBV15 . CATSRDGGANYNEQFF TGTGCCACCAGCAGAGATGGGGGGGCAAATTACAATGAGCAGTTCTTC
TRBJ2-2 . TRBV7-9 . CASSPDTGELFF TGTGCCAGCAGCCCTGACACCGGGGAGCTGTTTTTT
TRBJ2-5 . TRBV5-1 TRBD1 CASSLAGTGPMETQYF TGCGCCAGCAGCTTGGCTGGGACAGGGCCCATGGAGACCCAGTACTTC
TRBJ1-2 . TRBV7-9 . CAIFAGPGGYTF TGTGCCATATTTGCGGGACCCGGTGGCTACACCTTC
TRBJ1-1 once TRBV5-4 . CASSPLTGGGDTEAFF TGTGCCAGCAGCCCTCTGACGGGTGGAGGGGACACTGAAGCTTTCTTT
TRBJ2-3 . TRBV7-9 . CASSPYQSTDTQYF TGTGCCAGCAGCCCCTATCAAAGCACAGATACGCAGTATTTT
TRBJ2-1 . TRBV10-3 . CAISPQGRYFQQFF TGTGCCATCAGCCCCCAAGGGCGCTACTTTCAGCAGTTCTTC
TRBJ1-2 few TRBV12-3/TRBV12-4 . CASSLRYGGGYTF TGTGCCAGCAGCTTAAGGTATGGAGGAGGCTACACCTTC
TRBJ1-1 . TRBV11-2 . CASSFYAGNTEAFF TGTGCCAGCAGCTTCTATGCGGGTAACACTGAAGCTTTCTTT
TRBJ2-3 . TRBV24-1 . CATSDHRAPDTQYF TGTGCCACCAGTGATCACAGGGCGCCAGATACGCAGTATTTT
TRBJ2-2 . TRBV19 . CASSSSPPWDTGELFF TGTGCCAGTAGTTCATCACCGCCCTGGGACACCGGGGAGCTGTTTTTT
TRBJ1-2 . TRBV7-2 . CASSLQGRVNYGYTF TGTGCCAGCAGCTTACAGGGGAGGGTTAACTATGGCTACACCTTC
TRBJ2-7 once TRBV28 TRBD1 CASSFGTVHEQYF TGTGCCAGCAGTTTCGGGACAGTCCACGAGCAGTACTTC
TRBJ1-5 few TRBV2 TRBD1 CASGGQGARDQPQHF TGTGCCAGCGGGGGACAGGGGGCTCGCGATCAGCCCCAGCATTTT
TRBJ2-1 . TRBV29-1 TRBD2 CSVGWLAGYNEQFF TGCAGCGTTGGGTGGCTAGCGGGTTACAATGAGCAGTTCTTC
TRBJ1-6 . TRBV5-1 . CASSSSPNSPLHF TGCGCCAGCAGCTCTTCTCCAAATTCACCCCTCCACTTT
TRBJ1-2 once TRBV3-1/TRBV3-2 . CASSQEGSGLYGYTF TGTGCCAGCAGCCAAGAAGGGTCAGGCCTCTATGGCTACACCTTC
TRBJ2-3 . TRBV28 TRBD2 CASRRTSGTDTQYF TGTGCCAGCAGACGGACTAGCGGCACAGATACGCAGTATTTT
TRBJ1-2 . TRBV2 TRBD1 CASSGDRGQGRPSSWDGYTF TGTGCCAGCAGTGGGGACAGGGGTCAGGGGAGGCCCTCAAGTTGGGATGGCTACACCTTC
TRBJ1-1 . TRBV6-2/TRBV6-3 TRBD1 CASSPRNRGAAFF TGTGCCAGCAGCCCCCGCAACAGGGGTGCAGCTTTCTTT
TRBJ2-3 . TRBV9 TRBD2 CASSVAGLAGVVGDTQYF TGTGCCAGCAGCGTAGCAGGACTAGCGGGAGTGGTGGGGGATACGCAGTATTTT
TRBJ1-1 . TRBV5-1 . CASSEPRSMNTEAFF TGCGCCAGCAGCGAGCCCCGATCCATGAACACTGAAGCTTTCTTT
TRBJ2-7 . TRBV28 . CASSLGTTPLEQYF TGTGCCAGCAGTTTGGGGACGACCCCTCTGGAGCAGTACTTC
TRBJ1-5 . TRBV4-3 . CASSQDIRWAPQPQHF TGCGCCAGCAGCCAAGACATCCGATGGGCACCTCAGCCCCAGCATTTT
TRBJ2-3 once TRBV19 . CASSRWVGSTDTQYF TGTGCCAGTAGTAGGTGGGTAGGGAGCACAGATACGCAGTATTTT
TRBJ2-7 . TRBV10-3 . CAISDLRDRPYEQYF TGTGCCATCAGTGATCTCAGGGATCGCCCCTACGAGCAGTACTTC
TRBJ1-1 . TRBV7-9 . CASSRSEATEAFF TGTGCCAGCAGTCGGAGTGAGGCCACTGAAGCTTTCTTT
TRBJ1-2 . TRBV28 . CASSLNNRGYTF TGTGCCAGCAGTTTAAATAATCGGGGCTACACCTTC
TRBJ2-3 . TRBV5-6 . CASSTVDLDTQYF TGTGCCAGCAGTACAGTAGATCTAGATACGCAGTATTTT
TRBJ2-7 . TRBV6-5 . CASRAASSYEQYF TGTGCCAGCAGAGCGGCCAGCTCCTACGAGCAGTACTTC
TRBJ2-3 . TRBV11-3 . CASSLDNPTRDTQYF TGTGCCAGCAGCTTAGATAACCCCACGCGAGATACGCAGTATTTT
TRBJ1-2 . TRBV6-5 . CASSYSRDRIYGYTF TGTGCCAGCAGTTACTCCCGAGACAGGATCTATGGCTACACCTTC
TRBJ2-1 . TRBV28 . CASLGWGSYNEQFF TGTGCCAGCCTGGGGTGGGGGTCCTACAATGAGCAGTTCTTC
TRBJ2-1 . TRBV6-5 TRBD2 CASSYRRTSGDEQFF TGTGCCAGCAGTTACCGACGGACTAGCGGGGATGAGCAGTTCTTC
TRBJ2-6 . TRBV11-3 . CASSGTSSGANVLTF TGTGCCAGCAGCGGGACTTCTTCGGGGGCCAACGTCCTGACTTTC
TRBJ1-1 . TRBV9 . CASSPRDRNSEAFF TGTGCCAGCAGCCCCCGGGACCGGAACTCTGAAGCTTTCTTT
TRBJ2-1 . TRBV15 . CATSLTLSNEQFF TGTGCCACCAGTTTGACCCTTTCCAATGAGCAGTTCTTC
TRBJ2-1 . TRBV3-1/TRBV3-2 TRBD1 CASSPRDRAYNEQFF TGTGCCAGCAGCCCCCGGGACAGGGCCTACAATGAGCAGTTCTTC
TRBJ1-2 . TRBV28 . CASDRGGRGYTF TGTGCCAGCGACCGTGGGGGACGAGGCTACACCTTC
TRBJ1-6 . TRBV10-2 TRBD1 CASSRQGSSPLHF TGCGCCAGCAGTCGACAGGGGAGTTCACCCCTCCACTTT
TRBJ1-3 . TRBV6-7 . CASGLYWGVMMTAGNTIYF TGTGCCAGCGGGTTATATTGGGGCGTAATGATGACAGCTGGAAACACCATATATTTT
TRBJ2-3 . TRBV13 . CASSLITTRDTQYF TGTGCCAGCAGCTTAATCACCACACGCGATACGCAGTATTTT
TRBJ1-6 . TRBV4-3 . CASSQDLDRGSYNSPLHF TGCGCCAGCAGCCAAGATCTTGACAGAGGCTCCTATAATTCACCCCTCCACTTT
TRBJ1-6 . TRBV15 . CATSRDWVSGGSSPLHF TGTGCCACCAGCAGAGATTGGGTATCGGGGGGGTCTTCACCCCTCCACTTT
TRBJ2-5 . TRBV19 TRBD1 CASSITTGWNEETQYF TGTGCCAGTAGTATCACGACAGGGTGGAACGAAGAGACCCAGTACTTC
TRBJ2-3 . TRBV24-1 . CATSGSVGTDTQYF TGTGCCACCAGCGGGAGTGTCGGCACAGATACGCAGTATTTT
TRBJ2-1 . TRBV7-3 TRBD2 CASSILAGERNEQFF TGTGCCAGCAGCATACTAGCGGGAGAGAGGAATGAGCAGTTCTTC
TRBJ1-5 few TRBV5-6 . CASSLGDRGQPQHF TGTGCCAGCAGCTTGGGAGATAGGGGTCAGCCCCAGCATTTT
TRBJ2-2 once TRBV5-1 . CASSFSTPNTGELFF TGCGCCAGCAGCTTCTCGACTCCGAACACCGGGGAGCTGTTTTTT
TRBJ2-2 . TRBV7-2 . CASSSSGTIAGELFF TGTGCCAGCAGCTCCTCCGGGACCATCGCCGGGGAGCTGTTTTTT
TRBJ1-1 . TRBV5-1 . CASSLAGRTEAFF TGCGCCAGCAGCTTGGCCGGGAGGACTGAAGCTTTCTTT
TRBJ1-1 . TRBV5-4 TRBD1 CASSLGGDSTYTEAFF TGTGCCAGCAGCTTGGGCGGGGACAGTACCTACACTGAAGCTTTCTTT
TRBJ1-2 . TRBV7-2 TRBD1 CASSQTGQGPYGYTF TGTGCCAGCAGCCAAACAGGACAGGGCCCCTATGGCTACACCTTC